This T cell receptor (beta chain) was sequenced for a study of CD8 T cells in Susac syndrome (dated by TCRdb to between 2018 and 2021). Turning to the overall study: Whether CD8+ T cell activation and differentiation in Susac syndrome was antigen driven was tested using repertoire sequencing. The study compared CD8+ T cell repertoire clonality among roughly eleven healthy donors, about 14 Susac syndrome patients and fewer than 19 multiple sclerosis patients. The full study reports these points: The number of individuals in the TCR sequencing and HLA analysis was acknowledged as relatively small.

About this clonotype itself: The antigen it binds to is not known. Base qualities are not provided; no much larger clone lies one nucleotide away.

Peripheral blood CD8+ and CD4+ T cells from healthy donors, Susac syndrome patients and multiple sclerosis patients were profiled by high-throughput TCR beta sequencing. The multiple sclerosis controls were treatment-naive patients whose relapsing-remitting disease, either stable or active, fulfilled the revised McDonald criteria. Bulk CD8+ and CD4+ T cells were purified magnetically by negative isolation, whereas CD8+ TEMRA cells were enriched by FACS. Blood was drawn into EDTA tubes, processed within 24 hours, and PBMCs were isolated by density gradient centrifugation. PBMCs intended for TCR sequencing were cryopreserved in liquid nitrogen and thawed later in a water bath at 37 degrees C. A purity of at least 90% was achieved for sorted or isolated CD4+, CD8+ and CD8+ TEMRA cells. RNA was extracted using the RNeasy kit, and about 0.5 to 1 ug of the RNA was reverse transcribed with random hexamers. TCR beta CDR3 regions were amplified with the immunoSEQ multiplex PCR assay covering 54 Vbeta and 13 Jbeta segments. PCR amplification bias was corrected by using a synthetic template baseline for primer optimization and computational correction. The authors' analysis ran thus. Reads were assigned to V, D and J genes according to IMGT and analyzed in immunoSEQ Analyzer, with only productive sequences retained. Clonality was computed as one minus Shannon entropy normalized by log2 of the number of productive unique sequences. Public and private clones were assessed among the 100 most prevalent clones of each patient and control. A clone was defined as Susac-specific if it was absent from the healthy and MS cohorts, from over a thousand published viral clones and from other ImmuneACCESS disease sequences. In-frame beta chains were kept once TCRdb had trimmed the public reads at Q25 with fastp and called clones with MiXCR. Rows are unified per CDR3 protein, each entry keeping the most common DNA and genes. TCRdb, not the original authors, processed these V and J calls. The sample has around 220,000 distinct CDR3 sequences on record, approximately 90% of them singletons. The ten largest clones represent about 0.15% of the sample.

From the cysteine through the phenylalanine, the CDR3 covers 15 amino acids. Here the CDR3 DNA is all that survives: 45 bases in frame from base 1. Per the germline V gene (reference sequence), PRHDT is the CDR1 and FYEKMQ is the CDR2. A distance of 11 bases separates the germline ends of V and J, which lose 2 bases and 1 base respectively. This sequence uses TRBV13 and TRBJ1-1, with TRBD1 perhaps the D gene, on 6 matching bases. The TCR originated in a human donor with multiple sclerosis. The material sequenced was CD8+ T cells from PBMCs. The sequence in DNA is TGTGCCAGCAGCTTAATGGGGGCGAGGAACACTGAAGCTTTCTTT. This yields the protein CASSLMGARNTEAFF.